This section outlines one T cell receptor (beta chain) sequence together with its context. Its antigen is not known. The source of the sample is a study of identical twins. Findings and caveats of the study: Researchers reported excess low generation probability among twin-shared out-of-frame alpha sequences. Abundant beta clonotypes from cord blood had fewer insertions, unlike memory repertoires, which showed none. Diverse VJ usage suggested most zero-insertion clonotypes were not invariant T cells.

Between the trimmed V and J ends, which lost 1 base and 7 bases, there was a span of 20 bases. In germline, CDR1 is DFQATT, CDR2 SNEGSKA (reference sequence). This CDR3 has 16 residues. Each CDR3 protein gets one entry after TCRdb re-called the 5' RACE reads with MiXCR. The table records roughly 720,000 distinct CDR3 sequences, 15% to 20% of them present only once. These data were likewise used in another study, on T cells expressing NK-cell markers. From that paper: HCMV specificity was not established for the expanded NKG2C+ T cell clones.

Sequenced: PBMCs. This TCR came from a woman aged 18 to 35 in good health. The chain couples TRBV20-1 to TRBJ2-1, with a weak D call TRBD2 (6 bases). The CDR3 DNA reads TGCAGTGCTAGAGGGGTCGGGAGCCTCGCTCGTAATGAGCAGTTCTTC. Amino acid sequence: CSARGVGSLARNEQFF.